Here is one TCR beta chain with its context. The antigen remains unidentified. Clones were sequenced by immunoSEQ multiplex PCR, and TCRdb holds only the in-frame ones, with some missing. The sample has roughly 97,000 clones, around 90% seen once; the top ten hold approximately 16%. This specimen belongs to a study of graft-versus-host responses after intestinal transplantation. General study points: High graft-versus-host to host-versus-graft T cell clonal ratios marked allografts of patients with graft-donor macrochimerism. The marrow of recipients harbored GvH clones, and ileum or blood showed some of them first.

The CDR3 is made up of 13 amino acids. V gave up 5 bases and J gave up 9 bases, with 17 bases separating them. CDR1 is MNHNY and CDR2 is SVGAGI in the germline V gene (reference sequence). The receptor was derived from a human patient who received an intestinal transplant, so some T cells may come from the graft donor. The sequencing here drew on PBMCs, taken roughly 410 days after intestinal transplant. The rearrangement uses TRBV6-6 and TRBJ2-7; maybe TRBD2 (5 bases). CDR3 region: CASSSPRAIWQYF. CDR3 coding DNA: TGTGCCAGCAGTAGTCCGAGGGCTATTTGGCAGTACTTC.